This entry features one T cell receptor beta chain sequence. No antigen is known for it. TCRdb reprocessed the 5' RACE reads via MiXCR and lists one record per CDR3 protein. This sample has some 300,000 distinct CDR3 sequences, with roughly 8.3% found just once. Trimming at V came to 3 bases and at J to 3 bases, leaving 2 bases not matched to a gene. There are 14 residues in the CDR3. The germline V gene has CDR1 SGHRS and CDR2 YFSETQ. The entry originates in a study of T cells after yellow fever vaccination. Turning to the study itself: When fractions had low cell numbers, they were prepared with SMART-Seq v4 Ultra Low Input.

General study points: A faster peak, day 5 versus 15, was reached by the weaker secondary response. Reappearing after the booster were most of the clones from primary vaccination (96% CD4, 85% to 90% CD8). Just a small share of clonotypes turned up in the CD4 compartment as well as the CD8 compartment.

The receptor comes from a man between 18 and 29 years old who received the YFV17D yellow fever vaccine. The chain joins TRBV5-1 to TRBJ2-1; 8 bases match TRBD1. Here the sequenced sample was PBMCs, taken roughly 47 days after the first yellow fever vaccination. CDR3 amino acids: CASSYDRGYNEQFF. The CDR3 DNA is TGCGCCAGCAGCTATGACAGGGGCTACAATGAGCAGTTCTTC.